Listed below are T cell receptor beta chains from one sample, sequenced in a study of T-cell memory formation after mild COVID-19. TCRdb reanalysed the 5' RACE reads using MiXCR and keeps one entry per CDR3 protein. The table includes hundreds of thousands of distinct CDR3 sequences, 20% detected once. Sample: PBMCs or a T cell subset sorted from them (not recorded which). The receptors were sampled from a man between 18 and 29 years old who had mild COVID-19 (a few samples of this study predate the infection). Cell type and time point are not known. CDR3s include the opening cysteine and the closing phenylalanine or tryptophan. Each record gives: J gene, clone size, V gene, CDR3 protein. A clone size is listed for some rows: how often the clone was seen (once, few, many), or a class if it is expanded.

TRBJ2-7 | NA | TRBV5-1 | CASKKNSYEQYF
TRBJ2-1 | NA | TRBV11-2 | CASVEHPYNEQFF
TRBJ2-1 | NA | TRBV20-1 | CSASRPKRISYNEQFF
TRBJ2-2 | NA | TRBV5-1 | CASSSRGGRSGELFF
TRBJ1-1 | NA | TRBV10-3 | CAISGDREAFF
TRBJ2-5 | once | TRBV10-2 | CASSSRGQAQETQYF
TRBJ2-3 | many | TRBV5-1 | CASSRGQGTDTQYF
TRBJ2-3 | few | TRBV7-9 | CASTQPADTQYF
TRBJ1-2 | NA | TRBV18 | CASSPPNTANYGYTF
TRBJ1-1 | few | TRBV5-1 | CASSFMGHGTEAFF
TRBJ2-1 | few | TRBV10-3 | CAISDTPTGYNEQFF
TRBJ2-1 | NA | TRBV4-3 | CASSQDSGTGGYNEQFF
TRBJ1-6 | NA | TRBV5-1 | CASSLAPQGANSPLHF
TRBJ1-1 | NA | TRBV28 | CASSLSLGLIPAAFF
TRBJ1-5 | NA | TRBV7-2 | CASSLGAVTQPQHF
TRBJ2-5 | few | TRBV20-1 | CSATGVETQYF